The 19 T cell receptor beta chains below all came from one sample that was sequenced in a study of shared clonotypes between healthy human individuals. Generated by immunoSEQ multiplex PCR, the TCRdb table keeps only in-frame clones and is missing some. The table has some 470,000 clones, 76% seen once. The sequenced sample was PBMCs. The source is a woman aged 40 to 49 in good health. Some clones in this sample may be carry-over from other donors' samples.

Comment on this clone: One junction end does not reproduce the germline sequence, and a read error may be involved. Other nucleotide sequences in the sample specify the same CDR3. This chain links TRBV7-9 with TRBJ1-4; a weak D match, TRBD1 (6 bases). The CDR3 totals 15 residues. CDR1 SEHNR and CDR2 FQNEAQ come from the germline V gene (reference sequence). The CDR3 DNA follows: TGTGCCAGTAGCTTAATAGGCAGGGGCGACGAAAAACTGTTTTTT. The encoded protein is CASSLIGRGDEKLFF.

The chain couples TRBV2 to TRBJ2-7; 11 bases are a match to TRBD1. With 4 bases clipped from V and 7 bases from J, the junction kept 3 bases outside the gene matches. Germline V gene data show CDR1 as SNHLY and CDR2 as FYNNEI. This CDR3 has 13 amino acids. The DNA for the CDR3 is TGTGCCAGCAGTGGGACAGGGGGCAGGGAGCAGTACTTC. Translating gives CASSGTGGREQYF.

V usage is TRBV6-1 and J usage is TRBJ2-7; 8 bases align to TRBD2. The CDR3 has 16 amino acids. CDR1 is MNHNS and CDR2 is SASEGT in the germline V gene. V trimming: 2 bases; J trimming: 4 bases; junction bases outside the gene matches: 10. This CDR3 is CASSELGAGVEYEQYF. CDR3 sequence (DNA): TGTGCCAGCAGTGAACTAGGAGCGGGAGTGGAATACGAGCAGTACTTC.

The table lists this clone with a count of one. The V call is TRBV5-1, the J call TRBJ2-3; 12 bases match TRBD1. There are 15 residues in the CDR3. V lost 7 bases, J lost 5 bases, and 8 bases stayed unmatched. Germline-derived CDR1 and CDR2 are SGHRS and YFSETQ. CDR3 nucleotides: TGCGCCAGCCTCGAGGGACAGGGGGCTGGAGATACGCAGTATTTT. It codes for CASLEGQGAGDTQYF.

J is TRBJ2-3 and V is TRBV12-5; TRBD2 matches at 10 bases. Trimming at V came to 0 bases and at J to 0 bases, leaving 0 bases not matched to a gene. From germline, CDR1 is LGHNT and CDR2 FRNRAP. The CDR3 is made up of 16 amino acids. The CDR3 sequence is CASGLVTSGSTDTQYF. Here the CDR3 DNA reads TGTGCTAGTGGTTTGGTGACTAGCGGGAGCACAGATACGCAGTATTTT.

The chain has TRBV2 and TRBJ2-5; 8 bases map to TRBD2. The V segment lost 6 bases and the J segment 4 bases; nucleotides outside the gene matches: 10. The germline V gene has CDR1 SNHLY and CDR2 FYNNEI. This CDR3 is 15 amino acids long. The CDR3 region is CASSAGLAGGETQYF. Here the CDR3 DNA reads TGTGCCAGCAGCGCCGGACTAGCCGGGGGAGAGACCCAGTACTTC. Using reference TRBV2 and TRBJ2-5 for the parts outside the CDR3, the full variable domain is EPEVTQTPSHQVTQMGQEVILRCVPISNHLYFYWYRQILGQKVEFLVSFYNNEISEKSEIFDDQFSVERPDGSNFTLKIRSTKLEDSAMYFCASSAGLAGGETQYFGPGTRLLVL.

This chain uses TRBV5-1 with TRBJ1-3; the D is unclear. This CDR3 contains 17 residues. V lost 2 bases to trimming and J lost 0 bases, with 15 bases between them. Germline values: CDR1 SGHRS, CDR2 YFSETQ. The CDR3, as DNA: TGCGCCAGCAGCTTCGGATTGCCGACGAGCTCTGGAAACACCATATATTTT. It specifies CASSFGLPTSSGNTIYF. The complete variable domain, with remaining parts taken from reference TRBV5-1 and TRBJ1-3, reads KAGVTQTPRYLIKTRGQQVTLSCSPISGHRSVSWYQQTPGQGLQFLFEYFSETQRNKGNFPGRFSGRQFSNSRSEMNVSTLELGDSALYLCASSFGLPTSSGNTIYFGEGSWLTVV.

The V and J genes are TRBV2 and TRBJ2-7; D is uncertain. V was trimmed by 6 bases and J by 2 bases, leaving 11 bases between them. The CDR3 contains 13 residues. Germline V CDR1 and CDR2: SNHLY, FYNNEI. DNA of the CDR3: TGTGCCAGCAGGGCCCCGGAACCCTACGAGCAGTACTTC. It specifies CASRAPEPYEQYF.

The V gene is TRBV19, the J gene TRBJ2-6; D is unresolved. CDR3 length: 16 amino acids. Germline CDR1 is LNHDA and CDR2 is SQIVND (reference sequence). V was cut by 5 bases and J by 0 bases, with 11 bases left in between. The CDR3 region has the DNA TGTGCCAGTAGTTTCTATATCGCCTCTGGGGCCAACGTCCTGACTTTC. Protein: CASSFYIASGANVLTF. Using reference TRBV19 and TRBJ2-6 for the parts outside the CDR3, the full variable domain is DGGITQSPKYLFRKEGQNVTLSCEQNLNHDAMYWYRQDPGQGLRLIYYSQIVNDFQKGDIAEGYSVSREKKESFPLTVTSAQKNPTAFYLCASSFYIASGANVLTFGAGSRLTVL.

The sample holds many counts of this clone. As DNA, the CDR3 is TGCGCCAGCAGCTTGGAGGGGACAGGTCCTCGCTACACCTTC. Its translation: CASSLEGTGPRYTF. The V and J genes are TRBV5-1 and TRBJ1-2, with 8 bases identical to TRBD1. Germline CDR1 and CDR2: SGHRS and YFSETQ. The CDR3 consists of 14 residues. V gave up 0 bases and J gave up 9 bases; unmatched junction bases: 7.

The chain links TRBV28 to TRBJ2-7; no clear D gene. This CDR3 is built from 13 residues. Trimming removed 5 bases at V and 2 bases at J, with 10 bases between. CDR1 and CDR2 (germline): MDHEN, SYDVKM. CDR3 coding DNA: TGTGCCAGCAGTCTTGGACGGACCTACGAGCAGTACTTC. Encoded protein: CASSLGRTYEQYF. Complete variable domain (other parts from reference TRBV28 and TRBJ2-7): DVKVTQSSRYLVKRTGEKVFLECVQDMDHENMFWYRQDPGLGLRLIYFSYDVKMKEKGDIPEGYSVSREKKERFSLILESASTNQTSMYLCASSLGRTYEQYFGPGTRLTVT.

This clone was counted a single time. This likely reflects a read error, since a far larger clone is one base away. In the same sample, other DNA sequences code for this CDR3. CDR3 DNA: TGTGCCAGTCTCCTCCGGGGGCGGGATCAGCCCCAGCATTTT. It specifies CASLLRGRDQPQHF. J is TRBJ1-5 and V is TRBV28, with D maybe TRBD1 (6 bases). Germline V CDR1 and CDR2: MDHEN, SYDVKM. Trimming removed 9 bases at V and 5 bases at J, with 17 bases between. CDR3 length: 14 residues.

This clone is a singleton in its sample. V gene TRBV5-4 combines with J gene TRBJ2-1; 7 bases match TRBD1. The germline V gene encodes CDR1 SGHNT and CDR2 YYREEE (reference sequence). The junction had 5 bases not matched to a gene; V was cut back by 6 bases and J by 2 bases. The CDR3 totals 14 residues. The DNA of the CDR3 is TGTGCCAGCAACCGACAGGGAGCCTACAATGAGCAGTTCTTC. This sequence encodes CASNRQGAYNEQFF. The variable domain in full, with the rest retrieved from reference TRBV5-4 and TRBJ2-1, is ETGVTQSPTHLIKTRGQQVTLRCSSQSGHNTVSWYQQALGQGPQFIFQYYREEENGRGNFPPRFSGLQFPNYSSELNVNALELDDSALYLCASNRQGAYNEQFFGPGTRLTVL.

V usage is TRBV6-6 and J usage is TRBJ2-5; 14 nucleotides align to TRBD2. The J call may be wrong; the DNA end is better matched by TRBJ2-7. Germline lookup yields CDR1 MNHNY and CDR2 SVGAGI (reference sequence). The CDR3 contains 15 residues. CDR3 protein: CASSIPGLAGDEQYF. In DNA, the CDR3 is TGTGCCAGCAGTATACCGGGACTAGCGGGAGACGAGCAGTACTTC.

The chain couples TRBV4-2 to TRBJ1-2; 10 bases align to TRBD1. CDR3 size: 14 residues. V trimming: 10 bases; J trimming: 2 bases; junction bases outside the gene matches: 7. The germline CDR1 and CDR2 sequences are LGHNA and YNFKEQ. CDR3 sequence: CATTMGQGNYGYTF. CDR3 nucleotide sequence: TGTGCCACTACCATGGGACAGGGGAACTATGGCTACACCTTC.

This clone has only one observation. This likely reflects a read error, since a far larger clone is one base away. Other DNA sequences in the same sample also yield this CDR3. This chain connects TRBV7-2 to TRBJ1-1; unclear D gene. Germline V gene lookup returns CDR1 SGHTA and CDR2 FQGNSA. CDR3 length: 11 amino acids. As DNA, the CDR3 is TGTGCCAGCAGCTTAAACACTGAGGCTTTCTTT. Its protein is CASSLNTEAFF. The full variable domain, completed using reference TRBV7-2 and TRBJ1-1, is GAGVSQSPSNKVTEKGKDVELRCDPISGHTALYWYRQSLGQGLEFLIYFQGNSAPDKSGLPSDRFSAERTGGSVSTLTIQRTQQEDSAVYLCASSLNTEAFFGQGTRLTVV.

This clone was counted once. The V and J genes are TRBV19 and TRBJ2-7; D gene uncertain. Per the germline V gene, CDR1 is LNHDA and CDR2 is SQIVND (reference sequence). There are 13 residues in the CDR3. V lost 2 bases and J 2 bases, leaving 7 bases between the germline ends. This CDR3 is CASSITVAYEQYF. CDR3 sequence (DNA): TGTGCCAGTAGTATAACAGTAGCCTACGAGCAGTACTTC.

The V gene is TRBV7-2, the J gene TRBJ2-1; D perhaps matches TRBD2 (6 bases). This CDR3 comprises 14 residues. Germline assignment: CDR1 SGHTA and CDR2 FQGNSA. The V gene lost 1 base and the J gene lost 6 bases, with 10 bases spanning the gap. The CDR3 spells CASSLGRGLNEQFF. In DNA, the CDR3 is TGTGCCAGCAGCTTAGGACGGGGACTCAATGAGCAGTTCTTC.

V and J are TRBV2 and TRBJ2-7; a weak D match, TRBD1 (6 bases). CDR1 is SNHLY, CDR2 FYNNEI, per germline. The CDR3 contains 13 residues. Trimming shortened V by 4 bases and J by 6 bases, and 13 bases separated the two germline ends. The CDR3 region has the DNA TGTGCCAGCAGTGGGGGGCTCGAGCGCGAGCAGTACTTC. Translation gives CASSGGLEREQYF. The full variable domain, rest sourced from reference TRBV2 and TRBJ2-7, is EPEVTQTPSHQVTQMGQEVILRCVPISNHLYFYWYRQILGQKVEFLVSFYNNEISEKSEIFDDQFSVERPDGSNFTLKIRSTKLEDSAMYFCASSGGLEREQYFGPGTRLTVT.